This is a list of T cell receptor beta chains from one sample in a study of T-cell reconstitution after alpha-beta-depleted transplantation in children. TCRdb used MiXCR to reprocess the PCR reads, holding one entry per CDR3 protein. The sample shows approximately 510,000 distinct CDR3 sequences, around 18% of them seen only once. Sequencing used PBMCs from the stem cell graft donor, obtained from the stem cell graft. The receptors originated from a human donor who donated a stem cell graft to a child with acute lymphoblastic leukemia. The CDR3 runs from the conserved cysteine through the conserved F or W. D genes are given only for firm matches. The size of a clone is reported for some rows only, either as once, few or many, or as a class for expanded clones.

clone size,V gene,D gene,J gene,CDR3 DNA,CDR3 protein
few,TRBV12-3/TRBV12-4,TRBD2,TRBJ2-1,TGTGCCAGCAGTTCTGCTCCGGGACTAGCGATCTACAATGAGCAGTTCTTC,CASSSAPGLAIYNEQFF
.,TRBV20-1,.,TRBJ2-3,TGCAGTGCTAGGCTTCTCGCACCCGGACTCACGGATACGCAGTATTTT,CSARLLAPGLTDTQYF
few,TRBV7-2,TRBD2,TRBJ2-7,TGTGCCAGCAGCTTCCCTAGCGGGGGTTCCTACGAGCAGTACTTC,CASSFPSGGSYEQYF
many,TRBV2,TRBD1,TRBJ2-7,TGTGCCAGCAACCCAGGGGGCACCTACGAGCAGTACTTC,CASNPGGTYEQYF
few,TRBV5-1,.,TRBJ2-3,TGCGCCAGCAGCTTGGATAGATGGCAGACCACAGATACGCAGTATTTT,CASSLDRWQTTDTQYF
few,TRBV27,TRBD2,TRBJ2-1,TGTGCCAGCAGTAAGGGACTAGCGGGAGAGGGGGCCAATGAGCAGTTCTTC,CASSKGLAGEGANEQFF
.,TRBV5-5,.,TRBJ2-5,TGTGCCAGCAGCCGTCCGGGTCGAACAGAGACCCAGTACTTC,CASSRPGRTETQYF
few,TRBV10-2,TRBD2,TRBJ2-5,TGCGCCAGCAGCACTAGCGGGAGCGGAGAGACCCAGTACTTC,CASSTSGSGETQYF
.,TRBV15,.,TRBJ2-7,TGTGCCACCAGCAGCCTCCGGGAGTCCCCCTACGAGCAGTACTTC,CATSSLRESPYEQYF
few,TRBV25-1,.,TRBJ1-5,TGTGCCAGCAGGACCCCAGGGGATAGCAATCAGCCCCAGCATTTT,CASRTPGDSNQPQHF
.,TRBV12-3/TRBV12-4,.,TRBJ2-7,TGTGCCAGCAGTTTGAAACGAGCGCGCTACGAGCAGTACTTC,CASSLKRARYEQYF
.,TRBV7-9,.,TRBJ2-1,TGTGCCAGCAGCGAGGTGAGCGGCAGCTCCTACAATGAGCAGTTCTTC,CASSEVSGSSYNEQFF
.,TRBV2,.,TRBJ2-1,TGTGCCAGCAGTCCCCCGGCAGTTTCCTACAATGAGCAGTTCTTC,CASSPPAVSYNEQFF
.,TRBV20-1,.,TRBJ2-2,TGCAGTGCTCGAAGGGGAACCGGGGAGCTGTTTTTT,CSARRGTGELFF
.,TRBV4-1,TRBD2,TRBJ2-1,TGCGCCAGCAGCGAAGGTGTAGCGGGAGCCTACAATGAGCAGTTCTTC,CASSEGVAGAYNEQFF
few,TRBV5-1,.,TRBJ2-3,TGCGCCAGCAGCTTGATGGTTCTAACCCCCGGTGATACGCAGTATTTT,CASSLMVLTPGDTQYF
few,TRBV12-3/TRBV12-4,.,TRBJ1-2,TGTGCCAGCAGTTTGGCCCGGACGGATGGCTACACCTTC,CASSLARTDGYTF
.,TRBV12-3/TRBV12-4,.,TRBJ2-7,TGTGCCAGCAGTTATGGCAGGACCTACGAGCAGTACTTC,CASSYGRTYEQYF
once,TRBV9,TRBD2,TRBJ2-1,TGTGCCAGCAGCCCCCGAAGACTAGCGGGAGTAGGCGAGCAGTTCTTC,CASSPRRLAGVGEQFF
few,TRBV6-5,.,TRBJ2-3,TGTGCCAGCAGTTCCACCGGACTGGTTCCACAGATTACGCAGTATTTT,CASSSTGLVPQITQYF
.,TRBV30,TRBD1,TRBJ1-1,TGTGCCTGGAGTGTACTCGGACAGGGGATATCTGAAGCTTTCTTT,CAWSVLGQGISEAFF
.,TRBV2,.,TRBJ1-2,TGTGCCAGCAGTGAACAGCAAAACTATGGCTACACCTTC,CASSEQQNYGYTF
few,TRBV29-1,.,TRBJ2-5,TGCAGCGTTTCCGGGATTCGAGAGACCCAGTACTTC,CSVSGIRETQYF
few,TRBV5-1,.,TRBJ1-5,TGCGCCAGCAGCTTGTTACCCATGGGGGGGGGTAGCAATCAGCCCCAGCATTTT,CASSLLPMGGGSNQPQHF
.,TRBV5-1,TRBD1,TRBJ2-5,TGCGCCAGCAGCTGGGGACAGGGGGCGCTTAATTTGGAGACCCAGTACTTC,CASSWGQGALNLETQYF
once,TRBV5-1,.,TRBJ2-5,TGCGCCAGCTCGTTCTTTCCCGGGCTGGAGACCCAGTACTTC,CASSFFPGLETQYF
few,TRBV4-2,TRBD2,TRBJ2-1,TGTGCCAGCACCCGACTAGCGGGAGAGTTCAATGAGCAGTTCTTC,CASTRLAGEFNEQFF
.,TRBV20-1,TRBD1,TRBJ1-1,TGCAGTGCTAGCTCCCCGACAGGGACAAATGAAGCTTTCTTT,CSASSPTGTNEAFF
.,TRBV5-1,.,TRBJ1-2,TGCGCCAGCAAGGCGGGGGGCAACTATGGCTACACCTTC,CASKAGGNYGYTF
.,TRBV18,.,TRBJ2-3,TGTGCCAGCTCATCTCTCATATCTCCAGATACGCAGTATTTT,CASSSLISPDTQYF
few,TRBV5-5,.,TRBJ2-6,TGTGCCAGCAGCACGACAGACCCCGGGGCCAACGTCCTGACTTTC,CASSTTDPGANVLTF
few,TRBV20-1,TRBD2,TRBJ2-1,TGCAGTGCTAGCCCGGGACTAGCGGGAAGAAATGAGCAGTTCTTC,CSASPGLAGRNEQFF
.,TRBV4-1,.,TRBJ2-4,TGCGCCAGCAGCGCCTCGGGGGCCAGGGGAGAAAACATTCAGTACTTC,CASSASGARGENIQYF
few,TRBV12-3/TRBV12-4,.,TRBJ1-3,TGTGCCAGCAGCTTAGGGGGAAGCATCGGCGGAAACACCATATATTTT,CASSLGGSIGGNTIYF
.,TRBV3-1,.,TRBJ2-6,TGTGCCAGCAGCCAAGCCACAGGCTCTGGGGCCAACGTCCTGACTTTC,CASSQATGSGANVLTF
many,TRBV6-4,.,TRBJ1-1,TGTGCCAGCAGTGATTCAGGGAGGGGTCGGACTGAAGCTTTCTTT,CASSDSGRGRTEAFF
few,TRBV4-1,TRBD2,TRBJ2-1,TGCGCCAGCAGCCAAGATCTTAATAGCGGGCAATACAATGAGCAGTTCTTC,CASSQDLNSGQYNEQFF